A selection of T cell receptor beta chains follows, all from one sample in a study of T-cell memory formation after mild COVID-19. TCRdb fed the 5' RACE reads into MiXCR, producing one record per CDR3 protein. The sample consists of about 190,000 distinct CDR3 sequences, around 20% of them appearing once. Input material: PBMCs or a T cell subset sorted from them (not recorded which). These TCRs come from an adult woman who had mild COVID-19 (a few samples of this study predate the infection). Cell type and time point are not known. CDR3s include the opening cysteine and the closing phenylalanine or tryptophan. The size of a clone is reported for some rows only, either as once, few or many, or as a class for expanded clones.

clone_size	v_call	j_call	cdr3_aa
NA	TRBV5-6	TRBJ2-7	CASSLMGAYEQYF
once	TRBV7-6	TRBJ2-5	CASSPAVETQYF
NA	TRBV5-1	TRBJ2-2	CASSSGITGELFF
few	TRBV5-4	TRBJ2-7	CASSLALAGGNEQYF
NA	TRBV5-1	TRBJ1-1	CASSLGGTTSRDTEAFF
many	TRBV10-3	TRBJ2-7	CAISEKAVTYEQYF
few	TRBV7-2	TRBJ2-3	CASSLGREKFGGPSTDTQYF
NA	TRBV18	TRBJ1-5	CASSPEGNQPQHF
few	TRBV4-3	TRBJ2-6	CASSQEGTGVPGANVLTF
NA	TRBV4-1	TRBJ1-1	CASSPLLGSEAFF
NA	TRBV5-1	TRBJ2-1	CASSFPAGNQDRGNYNEQFF
many	TRBV24-1	TRBJ2-7	CATATGATAPWSEQYF
many	TRBV7-8	TRBJ1-1	CASSLAGLNTEAFF